The 24 T cell receptor beta chains presented below share a single source sample, sequenced in a study of cytomegalovirus exposure and HLA in healthy donors. Primers for the PCR totalled 60 Vbeta and 13 Jbeta. Produced via immunoSEQ multiplex PCR; TCRdb's table is partial and in-frame only. The sample holds approximately 180,000 clones, about 90% seen once. The sequenced sample was PBMCs. These receptors originate from a girl under two years old in good health and CMV-seronegative.

The chain links TRBV27 to TRBJ2-3, with D maybe TRBD2 (6 bases). The V and J ends lost 8 bases and 6 bases respectively, with 15 bases between them. This CDR3 spans 13 amino acids. The V gene's germline CDR1 is MNHEY and CDR2 SMNVEV (reference sequence). The CDR3 coding sequence is TGTGCCAGCGCGGGGAGGATGGGCGATACGCAGTATTTT. It yields the protein CASAGRMGDTQYF.

The gene calls are TRBV27 and TRBJ2-5, with D tentatively TRBD1 (6 bases). The V and J ends lost 6 bases and 5 bases respectively, with 16 bases between them. CDR1 is MNHEY, CDR2 SMNVEV, per germline (reference sequence). This CDR3 region has 14 residues. The CDR3, as DNA: TGTGCCAGCAGCTTCTTGGGGGCGGCTGAGACCCAGTACTTC. Residues: CASSFLGAAETQYF.

The genes are TRBV13 and TRBJ1-1, with a tentative D call TRBD1 (5 bases). The germline V and J ends were trimmed by 5 bases and 4 bases, with 11 bases remaining between them. Germline lookup yields CDR1 PRHDT and CDR2 FYEKMQ (reference sequence). The CDR3 extends over 13 amino acids. The CDR3 protein is CASSGRVRTEAFF. The CDR3, as DNA: TGTGCCAGCAGCGGCAGGGTACGCACTGAAGCTTTCTTT.

The chain carries TRBV5-1 and TRBJ1-3; 8 bases match TRBD1. The trim removed 0 bases at V and 3 bases at J, leaving 2 bases unmatched. CDR1 and CDR2 (germline): SGHRS, YFSETQ. CDR3 length equals 15 residues. CDR3 DNA sequence: TGCGCCAGCAGCTTGGCAGGGGGCGGTGGAAACACCATATATTTT. Protein sequence: CASSLAGGGGNTIYF.

The chain uses TRBV7-6 and TRBJ2-5, with D possibly matching TRBD2 (6 bases). Trimming removed 2 bases from V and 1 base from J, with 11 bases in between. The length of the CDR3 is 15 residues. Germline values: CDR1 SGHVS, CDR2 FNYEAQ. The CDR3 DNA follows: TGTGCCAGCAGCTTACTTCGCGGGGTCCAAGAGACCCAGTACTTC. This translates into CASSLLRGVQETQYF.

V is TRBV7-3 and J is TRBJ1-1, with 7 nucleotides matching TRBD1. V shed 4 bases, J shed 4 bases, and the junction held 3 bases outside the gene matches. CDR3 length: 13 amino acids. In germline, CDR1 is SGHTA, CDR2 FQGTGA. The CDR3 DNA reads TGTGCCAGCAGCTCGTACAGGGGCACTGAAGCTTTCTTT. The encoded protein is CASSSYRGTEAFF.

This sequence joins TRBV5-1 and TRBJ2-5; TRBD2 is a possible D gene (6 bases). This CDR3 has 15 residues. Trimming cost V 5 bases and J 4 bases, with 18 bases left between them. CDR1 is SGHRS, CDR2 YFSETQ, per germline. The CDR3 loop reads CASRLAGGTGETQYF. The CDR3 DNA is TGCGCCAGCAGGCTGGCAGGTGGGACTGGAGAGACCCAGTACTTC.

V and J are TRBV4-2 and TRBJ2-2; 7 bases agree with TRBD2. The CDR3 has 17 amino acids. From germline, CDR1 is LGHNA and CDR2 YNFKEQ. V trimming: 0 bases; J trimming: 5 bases; junction bases outside the gene matches: 9. The CDR3, as DNA: TGTGCCAGCAGCCAAGAGGTGGCGGGAGTGAGAACCGGGGAGCTGTTTTTT. Protein: CASSQEVAGVRTGELFF.

The rearrangement links TRBV6-1 to TRBJ2-7; D might be TRBD2 (5 bases). The V gene lost 2 bases and the J gene lost 5 bases, with 10 bases spanning the gap. The germline gives CDR1 MNHNS, CDR2 SASEGT. This CDR3 contains 13 residues. CDR3: CASSEWRADEQYF. In DNA form, the CDR3 reads TGTGCCAGCAGTGAATGGCGAGCGGACGAGCAGTACTTC.

The rearrangement joins TRBV21-1 to TRBJ2-1; the DNA was not compared with TRBD2, the D call given in the table. TRBV21-1 is recorded as a pseudogene. The CDR3 runs to 13 residues. The CDR3 region is CASSIRSYNEQFF. The CDR3 DNA is TGTGCCAGCAGCATTAGATCCTACAATGAGCAGTTCTTC.

The V gene is TRBV4-1, the J gene TRBJ2-7, with a weak D call TRBD1 (5 bases). The V end lost 2 bases, the J end lost 9 bases, and 14 bases lay between the germline ends. The germline V gene has CDR1 MGHRA and CDR2 YSYEKL. This CDR3 contains 13 residues. The CDR3 spells CASSQLVSRAQYF. The CDR3 DNA follows: TGCGCCAGCAGCCAATTGGTTTCCAGGGCGCAGTACTTC.

Concerning this clone itself: Relative to the germline gene, one junction end is altered; a read error may explain this. The chain links TRBV7-9 to TRBJ1-3, with 8 bases that match TRBD1. Looked up from germline, CDR1 is SEHNR and CDR2 is FQNEAQ (reference sequence). The CDR3 is 16 residues long. This CDR3 is CSSSRKQGGPGNTIYF. In DNA, the CDR3 is TGTTCCAGCAGCAGAAAACAGGGGGGGCCTGGAAACACCATATATTTT. The whole variable domain, remainder taken from reference TRBV7-9 and TRBJ1-3, is DTGVSQNPRHKITKRGQNVTFRCDPISEHNRLYWYRQTLGQGPEFLTYFQNEAQLEKSRLLSDRFSAERPKGSFSTLEIQRTEQGDSAMYLCSSSRKQGGPGNTIYFGEGSWLTVV.

The genes are TRBV12-2 and TRBJ2-5; the listed D gene, TRBD2, was not tested against the DNA. TRBV12-2 is a listed pseudogene. The CDR3 is 19 residues long. CDR3 coding DNA: TGTGCAAGTCCCACACGACATTTTTGGTCGGGAGGACCGGAAGAGACCCAGTACTTC. It yields the protein CASPTRHFWSGGPEETQYF.

V gene TRBV4-1 combines with J gene TRBJ2-7; TRBD2 matches at 13 bases. The length of the CDR3 is 20 residues. The J segment lost 4 bases and the V segment lost 0 bases, leaving 15 bases of the junction unmatched. Germline V gives CDR1 MGHRA, CDR2 YSYEKL. CDR3 protein: CASSQDLSMGLAGTKYEQYF. The CDR3 DNA reads TGCGCCAGCAGCCAAGATTTAAGTATGGGACTAGCGGGAACAAAGTACGAGCAGTACTTC.

J is TRBJ2-1 and V is TRBV23-1, with D possibly being TRBD2 (6 bases). TRBV23-1 counts as an open reading frame of uncertain function. The CDR3 is made up of 15 amino acids. V was cut by 7 bases and J by 0 bases, with 13 bases left in between. DNA for the CDR3: TGCGCCAGCACCCTGACTAGGAGCTCCTACAATGAGCAGTTCTTC. Translating gives CASTLTRSSYNEQFF.

The chain links TRBV2 to TRBJ2-5; D uncertain. From germline, CDR1 is SNHLY and CDR2 FYNNEI. V shed 3 bases and J shed 0 bases, with 14 bases lying between them. The CDR3 length is 16 residues. CDR3 loop: CASSDPSDWYQETQYF. CDR3 coding DNA: TGTGCCAGCAGTGACCCGAGCGACTGGTACCAAGAGACCCAGTACTTC.

The CDR3 loop is CASSIRQASTDTQYF. CDR3 nucleotides: TGTGCCAGTAGTATCAGGCAGGCCTCCACAGATACGCAGTATTTT. V usage is TRBV19 and J usage is TRBJ2-3; D is unclear. Germline V gene data show CDR1 as LNHDA and CDR2 as SQIVND (reference sequence). Trimming cost V 3 bases and J 2 bases, with 12 bases left between them. This CDR3 region has 15 residues.

V and J are TRBV5-4 and TRBJ1-2; a weak D match, TRBD1 (5 bases). Trimming took off 0 bases at V and 4 bases at J, with 13 bases between the two ends. Germline V CDR1 and CDR2: SGHNT, YYREEE (reference sequence). CDR3 size: 15 residues. CDR3: CASSLGTQTPYGYTF. In nucleotides, the CDR3 is TGTGCCAGCAGCTTGGGGACACAAACCCCCTATGGCTACACCTTC.

CDR3 coding DNA: TGTGCCAGTAGTATAGACTCCGGGACAGGCTATGGCTACACCTTC. This translates into CASSIDSGTGYGYTF. The chain has TRBV19 and TRBJ1-2; TRBD1 aligns across 8 bases. V gave up 0 bases and J gave up 4 bases; unmatched junction bases: 4. The CDR3 runs to 15 residues. CDR1 is LNHDA and CDR2 is SQIVND in the germline V gene (reference sequence).

The chain links TRBV7-2 to TRBJ2-3, with D possibly TRBD1 on 5 matching bases. Germline V gene lookup returns CDR1 SGHTA and CDR2 FQGNSA. The CDR3 has 16 residues. V was clipped by 2 bases and J by 3 bases, with 15 bases between them. Written as DNA, the CDR3 is TGTGCCAGCAGCTTACGGCCTCAGGGAAGGACAGATACGCAGTATTTT. Protein: CASSLRPQGRTDTQYF.

The genes are TRBV19 and TRBJ1-1, with D perhaps TRBD1 (5 bases). The germline V and J ends were trimmed by 3 bases and 4 bases, with 12 bases remaining between them. Germline V lookup: CDR1 LNHDA, CDR2 SQIVND (reference sequence). The CDR3 has 14 amino acids. Here the CDR3 reads CASSIRQSGTEAFF. The CDR3 bases are TGTGCCAGTAGTATTCGACAGTCGGGCACTGAAGCTTTCTTT.

A word on this clone: At the DNA level, this CDR3 is encoded by other sequences in the same sample as well. The genes are TRBV7-3 and TRBJ2-1; 8 bases are a match to TRBD2. Germline V gene data show CDR1 as SGHTA and CDR2 as FQGTGA. V was clipped by 2 bases and J by 3 bases; unmatched bases: 6. The CDR3 is 16 residues long. CDR3 protein: CASSLGASGLYNEQFF. CDR3 DNA sequence: TGTGCCAGCAGCTTAGGGGCTAGCGGGCTCTACAATGAGCAGTTCTTC.

This clone is a singleton in its sample. The chain uses TRBV27 and TRBJ1-5, with TRBD1 as a possible D gene (6 bases). Trimming pared 8 bases from V and 3 bases from J, leaving 11 bases between. The length of the CDR3 is 13 residues. CDR1 and CDR2 (germline): MNHEY, SMNVEV (reference sequence). The CDR3 DNA reads TGTGCCAGCGGGACAAACCTCAATCAGCCCCAGCATTTT. Its translation: CASGTNLNQPQHF.

The gene calls are TRBV6-1 and TRBJ2-4, with D perhaps TRBD2 (5 bases). This CDR3 comprises 13 residues. Trimming took off 3 bases at V and 8 bases at J, with 11 bases between the two ends. The V gene's germline CDR1 is MNHNS and CDR2 SASEGT. CDR3 bases: TGTGCCAGCAGTGATGTAGCGAGAGACATTCAGTACTTC. Its protein product is CASSDVARDIQYF.